These 5 T cell receptor beta chains came from one sample sequenced in a study of blood T cell repertoires in COVID-19 (dated by TCRdb to 2019 to 2021). To prepare the library, the immunoSEQ multiplex PCR assay was applied. The table was pulled from immuneACCESS by TCRdb, which kept in-frame rearrangements only. Such tables lose some clones; where checked, under half of the loss comes from unresolved V genes, and the rest has no known cause. For this sample there are 100,000 to 150,000 clones; about four fifths appear just once. The top ten hold 12% of the sample. The material sequenced was peripheral blood. All receptors come from a man in his sixties with acute or convalescent COVID-19.

This clone is a singleton in its sample. The chain uses TRBV5-5 and TRBJ1-1; TRBD1 is a possible D gene (6 bases). With 3 bases removed from V and 4 bases from J, the gap between germline ends came to 13 bases. The CDR3 sequence is 14 residues long. Germline V CDR1 and CDR2: SGHKS, YYEKEE (reference sequence). Here the CDR3 reads CASSWSTGPTEAFF. CDR3 sequence (DNA): TGTGCCAGCAGCTGGAGCACAGGGCCCACTGAAGCTTTCTTT.

The rearrangement links TRBV27 to TRBJ2-7; D is uncertain. The CDR3 runs to 11 residues. From germline, CDR1 is MNHEY and CDR2 SMNVEV (reference sequence). The V end lost 3 bases, the J end lost 4 bases, and 4 bases lay between the germline ends. CDR3 loop: CASSFGYEQYF. In DNA form, the CDR3 reads TGTGCCAGCAGTTTCGGTTACGAGCAGTACTTC.

This chain connects TRBV5-1 to TRBJ1-1; 7 bases are shared with TRBD1. Trimming took 4 bases from V and 5 from J; bases not matched to a gene: 8. In germline, CDR1 is SGHRS, CDR2 YFSETQ. The CDR3 extends over 14 amino acids. In DNA form, the CDR3 reads TGCGCCAGCAGCATCTACAGGGGCGGAACTGAAGCTTTCTTT. The encoded protein is CASSIYRGGTEAFF.

The chain links TRBV10-2 to TRBJ2-7; D gene unclear. This CDR3 has 11 residues. The V end lost 6 bases, the J end lost 7 bases, and 10 bases lay between the germline ends. Germline V gives CDR1 WSHSY, CDR2 SAAADI. The CDR3, as DNA: TGCGCCAGCAGCCCCTCCGGGGAGCAGTACTTC. Protein sequence: CASSPSGEQYF.

The chain combines TRBV19 with TRBJ2-1; 16 bases are a match to TRBD2. Looked up from germline, CDR1 is LNHDA and CDR2 is SQIVND (reference sequence). The ends lost 5 bases at V and 10 bases at J; junction bases unmatched: 5. This CDR3 region has 15 residues. The CDR3 DNA sequence: TGTGCCAGTAGTCTGGGGACTAGCGGGAGGGGGGAGCAGTTCTTC. Its translation: CASSLGTSGRGEQFF.